This is a list of T cell receptor beta chains from one sample in a study of shared clonotypes between healthy human individuals. The data were produced by immunoSEQ multiplex PCR, yet TCRdb's version contains in-frame clones alone and is incomplete. Among roughly 1,500,000 clones, 98% to 99% were seen once, and the ten largest hold 0.3% to 0.45%. The sample consisted of naive CD4+ T cells sorted from blood. All receptors come from a man younger than 45 in good health. CDR3s include the opening cysteine and the closing phenylalanine or tryptophan. Each record gives: V gene, J gene, CDR3 length, D gene, clone size, CDR3 protein, CDR3 DNA. A D gene is named only where the DNA matches it firmly. Only part of the rows carry a size: once, few, many, or a class if the clone is expanded.

TRBV10-2	TRBJ1-5	13	-	-	CASSVGGHQPQHF	TGCGCCAGCAGTGTGGGGGGGCATCAGCCCCAGCATTTT
TRBV13	TRBJ1-2	18	TRBD1	-	CASSLGPGATGSNYGYTF	TGTGCCAGCAGCTTAGGCCCAGGGGCGACAGGGAGTAACTATGGCTACACCTTC
TRBV5-4	TRBJ2-7	18	TRBD2	-	CASSLAGLAGGTPYEQYF	TGTGCCAGCAGCTTGGCGGGACTAGCGGGAGGGACCCCCTACGAGCAGTACTTC
TRBV5-4	TRBJ2-3	16	TRBD2	-	CASSFPRGRGTDTQYF	TGTGCCAGCAGCTTCCCGCGGGGGAGGGGCACAGATACGCAGTATTTT
TRBV18	TRBJ2-7	15	-	-	CASSPVSGLADEQYF	TGTGCCAGCTCACCAGTTTCGGGGTTGGCTGACGAGCAGTACTTC
TRBV7-9	TRBJ2-2	17	-	-	CASSLSPVTGNTGELFF	TGTGCCAGCAGCTTATCTCCCGTGACAGGCAACACCGGGGAGCTGTTTTTT
TRBV7-2	TRBJ2-1	15	TRBD2	-	CASSSLAGGYNEQFF	TGTGCCAGCAGTTCGCTAGCGGGAGGCTACAATGAGCAGTTCTTC
TRBV29-1	TRBJ1-1	14	-	-	CSVDGGPGDTEAFF	TGCAGCGTTGATGGGGGGCCCGGGGACACTGAAGCTTTCTTT
TRBV6-5	TRBJ2-1	13	-	-	CASSDWGGPEQFF	TGTGCCAGCAGTGACTGGGGGGGGCCTGAGCAGTTCTTC
TRBV5-6	TRBJ2-1	17	-	-	CASSLLTHKSSYNEQFF	TGTGCCAGCAGCTTGTTGACCCATAAGAGCTCCTACAATGAGCAGTTCTTC
TRBV10-1	TRBJ2-3	14	TRBD2	-	CASSGGRPTDTQYF	TGCGCCAGCAGTGGCGGGAGGCCCACAGATACGCAGTATTTT
TRBV11-3	TRBJ2-5	15	TRBD1	-	CASSTRTGSSETQYF	TGTGCCAGCAGTACTCGGACAGGGTCCTCAGAGACCCAGTACTTC
TRBV10-3	TRBJ2-3	15	TRBD2	once	CAISVVGGSPDTQYF	TGTGCCATCAGTGTTGTGGGAGGGTCTCCAGATACGCAGTATTTT
TRBV2	TRBJ2-5	15	TRBD1	-	CASSPQGTKLETQYF	TGTGCCAGCAGTCCACAGGGGACCAAGTTGGAGACCCAGTACTTC
TRBV5-4	TRBJ2-7	16	TRBD2	-	CASSTGTSGRASEQYF	TGTGCCAGCAGCACCGGGACTAGCGGGAGGGCCTCCGAGCAGTACTTC
TRBV15	TRBJ1-3	14	-	-	CATSRNRQGNTIYF	TGTGCCACCAGCAGAAACAGACAGGGAAACACCATATATTTT
TRBV5-1	TRBJ2-7	14	TRBD1	once	CASSLQGASYEQYF	TGCGCCAGCAGCCTCCAGGGGGCTTCCTACGAGCAGTACTTC
TRBV6-5	TRBJ2-7	16	TRBD2	-	CASSSYLTSAIGEQYF	TGTGCCAGCAGTTCCTATTTGACTAGCGCGATCGGCGAGCAGTACTTC
TRBV9	TRBJ2-1	16	TRBD2	-	CASSPSSGTAYNEQFF	TGTGCCAGCAGCCCATCCAGCGGGACCGCCTACAATGAGCAGTTCTTC
TRBV28	TRBJ2-7	13	-	once	CASSNGHIQQRIF	TGTGCCAGCTCTAACGGCCACATCCAACAACGGATCTTC
TRBV7-9	TRBJ2-5	15	-	-	CASSALARLQETQYF	TGTGCCAGCAGCGCCCTGGCCCGGCTACAAGAGACCCAGTACTTC
TRBV15	TRBJ2-1	15	TRBD2	-	CATSRDPSGYNEQFF	TGTGCCACCAGCAGAGATCCTAGCGGCTACAATGAGCAGTTCTTC
TRBV7-6	TRBJ2-1	16	-	-	CASSEPLYGRDNEQFF	TGTGCCAGCAGCGAACCCCTCTACGGGAGAGACAATGAGCAGTTCTTC
TRBV7-3	TRBJ2-1	15	-	-	CASSPQLGAYNEQFF	TGTGCCAGCAGCCCCCAACTCGGAGCCTACAATGAGCAGTTCTTC
TRBV28	TRBJ1-5	14	-	-	CASSIEYSNQPQHF	TGTGCCAGCAGCATAGAGTACTCCAATCAGCCCCAGCATTTT
TRBV18	TRBJ2-6	14	-	-	CASSPKAGANVLTF	TGTGCCAGCTCACCAAAGGCGGGGGCCAACGTCCTGACTTTC
TRBV9	TRBJ2-7	13	-	-	CASSVGSSFEQYF	TGTGCCAGCAGCGTAGGGTCCTCTTTCGAGCAGTACTTC
TRBV18	TRBJ1-1	17	TRBD1	-	CASSPSGGVGVNTEAFF	TGTGCCAGCTCACCATCAGGGGGCGTTGGGGTGAACACTGAAGCTTTCTTT
TRBV9	TRBJ2-2	14	TRBD2	-	CASSLTSGRGELFF	TGTGCCAGCAGCCTGACTAGCGGGAGAGGGGAGCTGTTTTTT
TRBV28	TRBJ1-1	12	-	-	CASIRTSTEAFF	TGTGCCAGCATTCGGACTAGCACAGAAGCTTTCTTT
TRBV6-5	TRBJ1-2	15	-	-	CASSFWTQANYGYTF	TGTGCCAGCAGTTTCTGGACACAAGCTAACTATGGCTACACCTTC
TRBV7-9	TRBJ1-3	17	-	-	CASSLVVGANSGNTIYF	TGTGCCAGCAGCTTAGTGGTCGGAGCCAACTCTGGAAACACCATATATTTT
TRBV4-3	TRBJ2-1	15	-	-	CASSPPGGRGTMKFF	TGCGCCAGCAGCCCACCCGGGGGAAGGGGGACTATGAAGTTCTTC
TRBV5-4	TRBJ2-3	18	TRBD2	-	CASSSSGRTGEGTDTQYF	TGTGCCAGCAGTTCTAGCGGGAGAACGGGGGAGGGCACAGATACGCAGTATTTT
TRBV5-1	TRBJ2-7	16	TRBD1	-	CASSLSGQGALHEQYF	TGCGCCAGCAGCTTGTCAGGACAGGGGGCGCTTCATGAGCAGTACTTC
TRBV5-6	TRBJ2-7	15	-	-	CASSLVLRTHYEQYF	TGTGCCAGCAGCTTGGTTTTGAGGACCCACTACGAGCAGTACTTC
TRBV19	TRBJ1-1	13	TRBD1	-	CASQNRGNTEAFF	TGTGCCAGTCAAAACAGGGGGAACACTGAAGCTTTCTTT
TRBV15	TRBJ1-5	16	-	-	CATSRDGAGVNQPQHF	TGTGCCACCAGCAGAGATGGGGCAGGGGTTAATCAGCCCCAGCATTTT
TRBV27	TRBJ2-7	17	TRBD2	-	CASRTFSKLAESYEQYF	TGTGCCAGCAGAACCTTTTCGAAACTAGCGGAGTCCTACGAGCAGTACTTC
TRBV19	TRBJ1-2	14	TRBD1	-	CASSLGQANYGYTF	TGTGCCAGTAGTCTGGGACAGGCTAACTATGGCTACACCTTC
TRBV19	TRBJ2-1	15	-	-	CASSIGQGPYNEQFF	TGTGCCAGTAGTATCGGTCAGGGTCCCTACAATGAGCAGTTCTTC
TRBV5-1	TRBJ2-7	14	-	-	CASSFRGFSYEQYF	TGCGCCAGCAGCTTTAGGGGATTCTCCTACGAGCAGTACTTC
TRBV15	TRBJ1-5	14	-	-	CATSRPGLGQPQHF	TGTGCCACCAGCAGGCCAGGGTTAGGGCAGCCCCAGCATTTT
TRBV19	TRBJ2-2	16	TRBD2	-	CASSITSGISAGELFF	TGTGCCAGTAGTATCACTAGCGGGATCTCTGCTGGGGAGCTGTTTTTT
TRBV7-9	TRBJ1-3	14	-	-	CAGLNRGRGNTIYF	TGTGCCGGTCTTAACCGGGGCAGAGGAAACACCATATATTTT
TRBV11-2	TRBJ2-1	16	TRBD2	-	CASSLGASGRNNEQFF	TGTGCCAGCAGCTTAGGAGCTAGCGGACGAAACAATGAGCAGTTCTTC
TRBV28	TRBJ1-3	14	-	-	CASSGTREGNTIYF	TGTGCCAGCAGTGGCACCCGCGAGGGAAACACCATATATTTT
TRBV28	TRBJ1-5	14	-	-	CASSFGQHNQPQHF	TGTGCCAGCTCATTCGGACAGCACAATCAGCCCCAGCATTTT
TRBV7-8	TRBJ1-1	15	TRBD1	once	CASSLQGTGSTEAFF	TGTGCCAGCAGCTTACAGGGGACAGGGTCCACTGAAGCTTTCTTT